The 13 T cell receptor beta chains given below trace back to one sample, sequenced in a study of blood T cell repertoires in COVID-19. TCRdb's copy holds only in-frame clones and misses some; the assay was immunoSEQ multiplex PCR. The sample records approximately 91,000 clones, roughly 85% being singletons. Sequencing used peripheral blood. These receptors all come from a man in his 70s with acute or convalescent COVID-19.

The chain employs TRBV10-3 and TRBJ1-6; TRBD1 agrees at 11 bases. Germline CDR1 is ENHRY and CDR2 is SYGVKD. The CDR3 contains 16 residues. The V and J ends lost 6 bases and 5 bases, in that order; junction bases with no gene match: 6. The CDR3: CAIRSGQGADNSPLHF. As DNA, the CDR3 is TGTGCCATCAGGTCCGGACAGGGGGCCGATAATTCACCCCTCCACTTT.

The chain uses TRBV19 and TRBJ1-3; D is ambiguous. The CDR3 runs to 17 residues. The germline V gene encodes CDR1 LNHDA and CDR2 SQIVND (reference sequence). With 6 bases removed from V and 0 bases from J, the gap between germline ends came to 18 bases. The DNA of the CDR3 is TGTGCCAGTAGCAGCGGAATTCATACCGCCTCTGGAAACACCATATATTTT. Protein product: CASSSGIHTASGNTIYF.

The V gene is TRBV7-9, the J gene TRBJ1-1; D unresolved. The germline V gene has CDR1 SEHNR and CDR2 FQNEAQ (reference sequence). This CDR3 spans 15 amino acids. The V and J ends lost 1 base and 0 bases respectively, with 9 bases between them. CDR3 DNA: TGTGCCAGCAGCTTAGATGGAGGCATGAACACTGAAGCTTTCTTT. Amino acids: CASSLDGGMNTEAFF.

This clone occurred a few times. The rearrangement joins TRBV28 to TRBJ2-4; TRBD1 matches 9 bases. V lost 6 bases to trimming and J lost 0 bases; unmatched junction nucleotides: 6. In germline, CDR1 is MDHEN, CDR2 SYDVKM. The CDR3 runs to 16 residues. Here the CDR3 DNA reads TGTGCCAGCAGGGGACAGGGCCCGATAGCCAAAAACATTCAGTACTTC. Translation gives CASRGQGPIAKNIQYF.

This rearrangement joins TRBV25-1 to TRBJ1-4; no reliable D call. This CDR3 is 15 amino acids long. Germline V gene data show CDR1 as MGHDK and CDR2 as SYGVNS. V was trimmed by 5 bases and J by 3 bases, leaving 13 bases between them. CDR3 loop: CASSPTVRANEKLFF. CDR3 DNA: TGTGCCAGCAGTCCAACCGTTCGGGCTAATGAAAAACTGTTTTTT.

The rearrangement links TRBV3-1 (or the pseudogene TRBV3-2) to TRBJ1-1; possibly TRBD1 for D (6 bases). V was cut by 4 bases and J by 0 bases, with 15 bases left in between. Looked up from germline, CDR1 is LGHDT and CDR2 is YNNKEL (reference sequence). The CDR3 is made up of 16 amino acids. The CDR3 sequence: CASSPMDSFMNTEAFF. The CDR3 nucleotides read TGTGCCAGCAGCCCCATGGACAGCTTCATGAACACTGAAGCTTTCTTT.

The rearrangement joins TRBV29-1 to TRBJ1-1, with a weak D call TRBD1 (5 bases). Germline V gene data show CDR1 as SQVTM and CDR2 as ANQGSEA. This CDR3 region has 13 residues. Trimming took off 7 bases at V and 4 bases at J, with 16 bases between the two ends. CDR3 nucleotides: TGCAGCGGCGAAGGGGAGGACGGCACTGAAGCTTTCTTT. It encodes CSGEGEDGTEAFF.

The J gene is TRBJ1-4, the V gene TRBV2; D ambiguous. The CDR3 is 14 residues long. Germline V gene data show CDR1 as SNHLY and CDR2 as FYNNEI. Trimming took off 3 bases at V and 8 bases at J, with 13 bases between the two ends. This CDR3 is CASSEIQVGEKLFF. DNA for the CDR3: TGTGCCAGCAGTGAGATCCAGGTTGGGGAAAAACTGTTTTTT.

The chain recombines TRBV9 with TRBJ2-1; 7 bases align to TRBD1. CDR1 and CDR2 (germline): SGDLS, YYNGEE. CDR3 length: 15 residues. The J segment lost 6 bases and the V segment lost 0 bases, leaving 6 bases of the junction unmatched. DNA for the CDR3: TGTGCCAGCAGCGTAGAGGGGACAGTAGGCAATGAGCAGTTCTTC. Amino acids: CASSVEGTVGNEQFF. Supplemented by reference TRBV9 and TRBJ2-1, the full variable domain reads DSGVTQTPKHLITATGQRVTLRCSPRSGDLSVYWYQQSLDQGLQFLIQYYNGEERAKGNILERFSAQQFPDLHSELNLSSLELGDSALYFCASSVEGTVGNEQFFGPGTRLTVL.

The chain combines TRBV7-3 with TRBJ2-3; 9 bases agree with TRBD2. The germline V gene encodes CDR1 SGHTA and CDR2 FQGTGA. The trim removed 1 base at V and 4 bases at J, leaving 3 bases unmatched. The CDR3 extends over 15 amino acids. CDR3 sequence (DNA): TGTGCCAGCAGCTTAAGCGGGGGGGCCGCAGATACGCAGTATTTT. Protein: CASSLSGGAADTQYF.

The chain employs TRBV7-5 and TRBJ2-5; TRBD1 reflects the table's D call only, with no check against the DNA. TRBV7-5 corresponds to a pseudogene. This CDR3 region has 14 residues. CDR3 protein: CVRSRRRGTETQYF. The CDR3 DNA is TGTGTCAGAAGCCGTCGCAGGGGGACGGAGACCCAGTACTTC.

The chain employs TRBV19 and TRBJ1-1; maybe TRBD1 (5 bases). Germline V gene lookup returns CDR1 LNHDA and CDR2 SQIVND (reference sequence). The CDR3 covers 15 residues. Trimming stripped 1 base from V and 5 bases from J, with 14 bases between. The CDR3 DNA is TGTGCCAGTAGTATAGCCAGCGGGGGGGTAACTGAAGCTTTCTTT. Translation gives CASSIASGGVTEAFF.

The chain joins TRBV5-6 to TRBJ2-7, with 9 bases matching TRBD2. J was trimmed by 2 bases and V by 3 bases; bases with no gene match: 0. There are 13 residues in the CDR3. Germline V lookup: CDR1 SGHDT, CDR2 YYEEEE. CDR3 sequence (DNA): TGTGCCAGCAGCTGGACTAGCGCCTACGAGCAGTACTTC. The encoded protein is CASSWTSAYEQYF.